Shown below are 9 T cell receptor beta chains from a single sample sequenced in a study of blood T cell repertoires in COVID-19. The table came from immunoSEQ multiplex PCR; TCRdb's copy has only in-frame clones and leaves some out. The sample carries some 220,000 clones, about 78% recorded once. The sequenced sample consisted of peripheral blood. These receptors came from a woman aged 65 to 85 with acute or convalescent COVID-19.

The CDR3 protein is CASVLGQDTYEQYF. DNA of the CDR3: TGTGCCAGCGTCCTGGGACAGGATACCTACGAGCAGTACTTC. The chain has TRBV7-9 and TRBJ2-7; 8 nucleotides agree with TRBD1. This CDR3 has 14 amino acids. Per germline, CDR1 SEHNR and CDR2 FQNEAQ (reference sequence). Trimming cost V 8 bases and J 2 bases; bases outside gene matches: 8.

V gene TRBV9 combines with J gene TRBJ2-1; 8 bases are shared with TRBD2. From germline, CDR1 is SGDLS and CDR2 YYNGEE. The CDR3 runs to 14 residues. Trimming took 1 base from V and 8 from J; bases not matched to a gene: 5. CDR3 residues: CASSVIGGAYEQFF. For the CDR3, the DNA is TGTGCCAGCAGCGTAATCGGGGGGGCATATGAGCAGTTCTTC.

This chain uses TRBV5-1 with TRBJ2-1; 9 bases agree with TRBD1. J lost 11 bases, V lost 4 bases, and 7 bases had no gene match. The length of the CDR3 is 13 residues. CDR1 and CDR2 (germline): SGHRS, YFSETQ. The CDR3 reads CASSPGQGMQQFF. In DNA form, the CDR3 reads TGCGCCAGCAGCCCAGGACAGGGGATGCAGCAGTTCTTC. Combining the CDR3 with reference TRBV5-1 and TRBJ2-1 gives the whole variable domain KAGVTQTPRYLIKTRGQQVTLSCSPISGHRSVSWYQQTPGQGLQFLFEYFSETQRNKGNFPGRFSGRQFSNSRSEMNVSTLELGDSALYLCASSPGQGMQQFFGPGTRLTVL.

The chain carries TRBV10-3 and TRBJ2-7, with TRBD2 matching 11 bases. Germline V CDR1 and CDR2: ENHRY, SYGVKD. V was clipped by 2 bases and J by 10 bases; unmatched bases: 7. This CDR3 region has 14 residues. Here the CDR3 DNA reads TGTGCCATCAGTGAGACAACTAGCGGGGGTAATCAGTACTTC. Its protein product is CAISETTSGGNQYF.

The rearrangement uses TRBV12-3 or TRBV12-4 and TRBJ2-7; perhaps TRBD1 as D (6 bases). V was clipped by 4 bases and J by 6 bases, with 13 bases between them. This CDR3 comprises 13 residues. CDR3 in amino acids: CASSYRASGEQYF. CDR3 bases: TGTGCCAGCAGTTACAGGGCCTCAGGCGAGCAGTACTTC.

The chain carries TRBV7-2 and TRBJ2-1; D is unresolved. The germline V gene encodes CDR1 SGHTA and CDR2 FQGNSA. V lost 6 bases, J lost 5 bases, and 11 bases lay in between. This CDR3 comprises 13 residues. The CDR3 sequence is CASSRATDNEQFF. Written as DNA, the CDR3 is TGTGCCAGCAGTCGTGCAACGGACAATGAGCAGTTCTTC.

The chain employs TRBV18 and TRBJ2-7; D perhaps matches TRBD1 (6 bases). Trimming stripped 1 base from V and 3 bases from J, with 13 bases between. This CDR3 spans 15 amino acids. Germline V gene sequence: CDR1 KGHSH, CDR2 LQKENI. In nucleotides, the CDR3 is TGTGCCAGCTCACCACAAGGGACAACGAGCTACGAGCAGTACTTC. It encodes CASSPQGTTSYEQYF.

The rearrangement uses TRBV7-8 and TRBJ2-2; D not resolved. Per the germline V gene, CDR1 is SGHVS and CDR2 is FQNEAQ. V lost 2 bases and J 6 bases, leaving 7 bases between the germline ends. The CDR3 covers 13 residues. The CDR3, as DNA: TGTGCCAGCAGCTTACATCTATCCGGGGAGCTGTTTTTT. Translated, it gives CASSLHLSGELFF.

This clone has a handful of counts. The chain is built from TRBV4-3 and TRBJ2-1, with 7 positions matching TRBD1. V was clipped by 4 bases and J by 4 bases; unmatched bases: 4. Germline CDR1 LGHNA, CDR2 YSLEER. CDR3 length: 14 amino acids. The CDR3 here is CASSLGQAYNEQFF. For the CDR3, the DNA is TGCGCCAGCAGCCTAGGACAGGCTTACAATGAGCAGTTCTTC.